One TCR beta chain is described in this entry. Its antigen is currently unknown. The sample is drawn from a study of T cells in Graves' hyperthyroidism and ophthalmopathy. Background on the study: Peripheral blood samples were taken at initial diagnosis, prior to any treatment.

The V gene's germline CDR1 is MNHNS and CDR2 SASEGT. Trimming removed 5 bases from V and 4 bases from J, with 9 bases in between. The CDR3 consists of 14 residues. RNA transcripts gave rise to amplified TCR beta CDR3 regions. Carried out on the TCR CDR3, a first-round RT-PCR used the HTBI primer set. TCRdb reanalysed the multiplex PCR reads using MiXCR and keeps one entry per CDR3 protein. The sample yields about 530,000 distinct CDR3 sequences, roughly a sixth seen once. Study-wide points: In validation, the model predicted ophthalmopathy. These predictions came a median approximately 5.9 months before onset.

The diagnostic basis comprised clinical symptoms, serum thyroxine and TRAb, thyroid ultrasound and orbital computed tomography. The chain is built from TRBV6-1 and TRBJ1-6, with D possibly matching TRBD1 (5 bases). Sequencing was performed on blood. The sequence derives from a young woman with Graves' ophthalmopathy. The CDR3 loop is CASSTTGYNSPLHF. Written as DNA, the CDR3 is TGTGCCAGCAGTACAACAGGTTATAATTCACCCCTCCACTTT.